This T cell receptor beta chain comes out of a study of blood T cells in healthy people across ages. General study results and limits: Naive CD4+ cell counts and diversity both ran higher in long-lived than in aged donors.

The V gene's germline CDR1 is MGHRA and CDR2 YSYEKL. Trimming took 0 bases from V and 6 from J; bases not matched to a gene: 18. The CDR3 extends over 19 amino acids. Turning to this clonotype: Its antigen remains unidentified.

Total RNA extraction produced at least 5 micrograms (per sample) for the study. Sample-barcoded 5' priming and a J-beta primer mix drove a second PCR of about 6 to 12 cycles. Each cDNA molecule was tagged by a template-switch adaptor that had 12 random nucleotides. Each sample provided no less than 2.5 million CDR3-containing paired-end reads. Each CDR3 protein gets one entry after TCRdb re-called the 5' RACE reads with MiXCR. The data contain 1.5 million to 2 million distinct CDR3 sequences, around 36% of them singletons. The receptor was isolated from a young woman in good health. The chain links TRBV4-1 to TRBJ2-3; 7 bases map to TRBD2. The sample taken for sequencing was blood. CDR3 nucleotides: TGCGCCAGCAGCCAAGAAGTAAGGGAGGGCCAATTTTTTCCTGATACGCAGTATTTT. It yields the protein CASSQEVREGQFFPDTQYF.